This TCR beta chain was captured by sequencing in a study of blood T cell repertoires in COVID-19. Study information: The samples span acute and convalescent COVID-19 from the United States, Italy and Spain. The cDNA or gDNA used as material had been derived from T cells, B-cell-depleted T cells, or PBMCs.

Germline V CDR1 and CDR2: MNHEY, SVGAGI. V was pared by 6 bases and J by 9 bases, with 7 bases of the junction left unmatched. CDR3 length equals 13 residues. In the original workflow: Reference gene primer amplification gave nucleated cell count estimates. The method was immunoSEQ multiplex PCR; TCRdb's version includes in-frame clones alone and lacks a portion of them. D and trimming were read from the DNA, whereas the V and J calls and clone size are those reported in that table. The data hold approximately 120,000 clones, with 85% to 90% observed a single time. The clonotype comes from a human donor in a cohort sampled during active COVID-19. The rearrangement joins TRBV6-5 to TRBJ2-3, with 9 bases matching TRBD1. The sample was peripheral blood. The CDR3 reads CASSQGQGPTQYF. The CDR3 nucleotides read TGTGCCAGCAGCCAGGGACAGGGCCCGACGCAGTATTTT.